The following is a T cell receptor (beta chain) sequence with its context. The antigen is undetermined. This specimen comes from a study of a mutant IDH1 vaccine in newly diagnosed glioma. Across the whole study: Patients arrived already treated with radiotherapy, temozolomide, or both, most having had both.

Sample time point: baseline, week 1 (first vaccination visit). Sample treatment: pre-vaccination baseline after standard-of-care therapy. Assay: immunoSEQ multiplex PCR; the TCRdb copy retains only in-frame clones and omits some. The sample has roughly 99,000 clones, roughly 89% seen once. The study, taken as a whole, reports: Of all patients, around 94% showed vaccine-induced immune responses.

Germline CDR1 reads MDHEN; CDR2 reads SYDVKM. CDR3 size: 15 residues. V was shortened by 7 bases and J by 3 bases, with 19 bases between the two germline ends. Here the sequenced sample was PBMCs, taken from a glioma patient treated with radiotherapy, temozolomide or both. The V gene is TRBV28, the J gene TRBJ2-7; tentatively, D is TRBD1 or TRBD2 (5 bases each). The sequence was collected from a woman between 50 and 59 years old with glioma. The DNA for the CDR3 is TGTGCCAGCATCTCCGGGGCAGTGAATGTCTACGAGCAGTACTTC. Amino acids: CASISGAVNVYEQYF.